The 26 T cell receptor beta chains reported below all come from one sample, sequenced in a study of T cell responses to AZD1222 COVID-19 vaccine. The data were produced by immunoSEQ multiplex PCR, yet TCRdb's version contains in-frame clones alone and is incomplete. The sample has around 140,000 clones, approximately 91% seen once; the top ten hold 1.9%. The sequencing here drew on peripheral blood, taken 28 days after the second AZD1222 dose. All receptors come from an adult who received the AZD1222 COVID-19 vaccine.

The J gene is TRBJ2-7, the V gene TRBV27; 7 bases are shared with TRBD1. Germline CDR1 and CDR2: MNHEY and SMNVEV (reference sequence). CDR3 length: 13 amino acids. The V gene end was trimmed by 2 bases and the J gene end by 4 bases; junction bases not matched to a gene: 2. CDR3 in amino acids: CASSLRTGYEQYF. The CDR3 nucleotides read TGTGCCAGCAGTTTAAGGACAGGTTACGAGCAGTACTTC.

The chain carries TRBV12-3 or TRBV12-4 and TRBJ1-2, with 8 positions matching TRBD1. With V trimmed by 5 bases and J by 6 bases, 5 bases remained unmatched. This CDR3 has 13 residues. The CDR3 nucleotides are TGTGCCAGCAGTAGGCAGGGGGCCGATGGCTACACCTTC. This gives the protein CASSRQGADGYTF.

This chain connects TRBV27 to TRBJ1-6; no firm D call. Germline assignment: CDR1 MNHEY and CDR2 SMNVEV (reference sequence). The CDR3 contains 13 residues. Trimming removed 0 bases at V and 3 bases at J, with 0 bases between. The chain's CDR3 is CASSLSYNSPLHF. The DNA for the CDR3 is TGTGCCAGCAGTTTATCCTATAATTCACCCCTCCACTTT.

The chain uses TRBV27 and TRBJ1-1; TRBD1 might be the D (5 bases). The CDR3 runs 13 residues. Germline V lookup: CDR1 MNHEY, CDR2 SMNVEV (reference sequence). V lost 3 bases to trimming and J lost 6 bases, with 11 bases between them. The DNA of the CDR3 is TGTGCCAGCAGTTTCTCGGGGGTTGCTGAAGCTTTCTTT. Translating gives CASSFSGVAEAFF.

This clone was seen once. V usage is TRBV7-6 and J usage is TRBJ1-3; tentative D call: TRBD1 (6 bases). Germline V CDR1 and CDR2: SGHVS, FNYEAQ. With 3 bases removed from V and 0 bases from J, the gap between germline ends came to 15 bases. The length of the CDR3 is 17 residues. The CDR3 here is CASSFPAGESSGNTIYF. CDR3 DNA: TGTGCCAGCAGCTTTCCCGCAGGGGAATCCTCTGGAAACACCATATATTTT. Filled out from reference TRBV7-6 and TRBJ1-3, the complete variable domain reads GAGVSQSPRYKVTKRGQDVALRCDPISGHVSLYWYRQALGQGPEFLTYFNYEAQQDKSGLPNDRFSAERPEGSISTLTIQRTEQRDSAMYRCASSFPAGESSGNTIYFGEGSWLTVV.

This clone was observed a few times. The chain uses TRBV19 and TRBJ2-2, with TRBD1 matching over 10 bases. V gave up 3 bases and J gave up 5 bases; unmatched junction bases: 12. Germline lookup yields CDR1 LNHDA and CDR2 SQIVND (reference sequence). The length of the CDR3 is 18 residues. Here the CDR3 DNA reads TGTGCCAGTAGTATTGTCGACAGGGGGCCCCGATTTACCGGGGAGCTGTTTTTT. Protein: CASSIVDRGPRFTGELFF.

The rearrangement uses TRBV10-3 and TRBJ2-7; TRBD1 aligns across 8 bases. After removal of 4 bases from V and 7 bases from J, the junction contained 6 bases not matched to a gene. Germline CDR1 ENHRY, CDR2 SYGVKD. The CDR3 consists of 13 residues. The CDR3 loop is CAISAITGGEQYF. CDR3 in DNA: TGTGCCATCAGTGCAATAACAGGGGGTGAGCAGTACTTC.

V and J are TRBV11-2 and TRBJ1-1, with a tentative D call TRBD1 (5 bases). CDR3 size: 15 residues. V shed 5 bases and J shed 4 bases, with 17 bases lying between them. The germline CDR1 and CDR2 sequences are SGHAT and FQNNGV. The CDR3, as DNA: TGTGCCAGCAGCCCCCGGACACCCTTGGGCACTGAAGCTTTCTTT. It translates to CASSPRTPLGTEAFF.

This sequence joins TRBV7-2 and TRBJ2-1; 8 nucleotides agree with TRBD1. J gave up 8 bases and V 5 bases, and 5 bases lay outside the gene matches. Germline-derived CDR1 and CDR2 are SGHTA and FQGNSA. The CDR3 has 13 amino acids. The CDR3, as DNA: TGTGCCAGCAGCCAGGACAGGGTATATGAGCAGTTCTTC. Translation gives CASSQDRVYEQFF.

This clone was observed a single time. V and J are TRBV9 and TRBJ2-1; D may be TRBD1 (7 bases). The CDR3 consists of 15 residues. Trimming left V 4 bases short and J 1 base short, with 12 bases between. From germline, CDR1 is SGDLS and CDR2 YYNGEE. This CDR3 is CASSQAGQSYNEQFF. The CDR3 DNA sequence: TGTGCCAGCAGCCAGGCGGGACAGTCCTACAATGAGCAGTTCTTC. Based on the CDR3 plus reference TRBV9 and TRBJ2-1, the full variable domain is DSGVTQTPKHLITATGQRVTLRCSPRSGDLSVYWYQQSLDQGLQFLIQYYNGEERAKGNILERFSAQQFPDLHSELNLSSLELGDSALYFCASSQAGQSYNEQFFGPGTRLTVL.

The rearrangement joins TRBV29-1 to TRBJ2-3; D possibly corresponds to TRBD2 (6 bases). Trimming shortened V by 0 bases and J by 0 bases, and 19 bases separated the two germline ends. CDR1 and CDR2 (germline): SQVTM, ANQGSEA. The CDR3 is made up of 18 amino acids. CDR3 residues: CSVEDLGSGDLSTDTQYF. DNA of the CDR3: TGCAGCGTTGAAGATCTGGGTAGCGGAGATCTAAGCACAGATACGCAGTATTTT.

The rearrangement uses TRBV5-1 and TRBJ2-3; 12 bases agree with TRBD2. The germline CDR1 and CDR2 sequences are SGHRS and YFSETQ. The ends lost 7 bases at V and 0 bases at J; junction bases unmatched: 0. The CDR3 spans 14 residues. The CDR3 nucleotides read TGCGCCAGCGGGACTAGCGGGAGCACAGATACGCAGTATTTT. Encoded protein: CASGTSGSTDTQYF.

The J gene is TRBJ2-1, the V gene TRBV11-2; weak D call: TRBD2 (6 bases). The CDR3 is 16 residues long. Germline-derived CDR1 and CDR2 are SGHAT and FQNNGV. V dropped 3 bases and J dropped 9 bases, with 21 bases sitting between them. The CDR3 region is CASSFIDRAGGIEQFF. As DNA, the CDR3 is TGTGCCAGCAGCTTTATCGACCGAGCTGGAGGGATTGAGCAGTTCTTC.

The chain recombines TRBV9 with TRBJ2-1; TRBD2 aligns across 7 bases. V lost 2 bases to trimming and J lost 0 bases; unmatched junction nucleotides: 2. From germline, CDR1 is SGDLS and CDR2 YYNGEE. This CDR3 has 15 amino acids. CDR3: CASSVRGDSYNEQFF. In nucleotides, the CDR3 is TGTGCCAGCAGCGTTCGGGGGGACTCCTACAATGAGCAGTTCTTC.

V is TRBV10-3 and J is TRBJ1-5; unclear D gene. Trimming stripped 4 bases from V and 0 bases from J, with 4 bases between. The CDR3 runs 13 residues. Germline CDR1 reads ENHRY; CDR2 reads SYGVKD. DNA for the CDR3: TGTGCCATCAGTGGGGATAGCAATCAGCCCCAGCATTTT. It encodes CAISGDSNQPQHF.

The CDR3 region is CASSLASRESGNEQFF. The CDR3 bases are TGTGCCAGCAGCTTAGCGAGTCGGGAGAGTGGCAATGAGCAGTTCTTC. This rearrangement joins TRBV7-8 to TRBJ2-1; D might be TRBD2 (6 bases). The CDR3 is 16 amino acids. Germline V gene lookup returns CDR1 SGHVS and CDR2 FQNEAQ. Trimming shortened V by 0 bases and J by 6 bases, and 15 bases separated the two germline ends.

The CDR3 protein is CASRVRGSNEQFF. CDR3 DNA sequence: TGCGCCAGCAGGGTCAGGGGGTCCAATGAGCAGTTCTTC. The chain uses TRBV23-1 and TRBJ2-1, with 7 bases that match TRBD1. TRBV23-1 is treated as an ORF (open reading frame) with a function not yet certain. This CDR3 is 13 amino acids long. The V and J ends lost 6 bases and 6 bases, in that order; junction bases with no gene match: 5.

This rearrangement joins TRBV19 to TRBJ2-3; maybe TRBD2 (6 bases). Germline loops: CDR1 LNHDA, CDR2 SQIVND (reference sequence). V was clipped by 2 bases and J by 0 bases, with 9 bases between them. CDR3 length: 15 amino acids. The CDR3 spells CASSITSRSTDTQYF. As DNA, the CDR3 is TGTGCCAGTAGTATAACTAGCCGGAGCACAGATACGCAGTATTTT.

The J gene is TRBJ1-1, the V gene TRBV5-1; 7 bases are shared with TRBD1. CDR1 is SGHRS, CDR2 YFSETQ, per germline. The CDR3 consists of 13 residues. Trimming cost V 5 bases and J 0 bases; bases outside gene matches: 1. The CDR3 loop reads CASRDRMNTEAFF. As DNA, the CDR3 is TGCGCCAGCAGGGACAGGATGAACACTGAAGCTTTCTTT.

This rearrangement joins TRBV15 to TRBJ1-1; no clear D. CDR1 is LNHNV and CDR2 is YYDKDF in the germline V gene (reference sequence). The CDR3 is 16 amino acids. The ends were cut back, 0 bases at V and 1 base at J, with 12 bases in the middle. CDR3 in DNA: TGTGCCACCAGCAGAGAAGCCGCAGCCGGGAACACTGAAGCTTTCTTT. Encoded protein: CATSREAAAGNTEAFF.

The chain links TRBV5-1 to TRBJ2-3, with D possibly matching TRBD2 (5 bases). The germline V gene encodes CDR1 SGHRS and CDR2 YFSETQ. CDR3 size: 15 residues. Deletions cut 4 bases from V and 8 bases from J, with 20 bases between. The CDR3 is CASSPLFPGEGTQYF. The CDR3 nucleotides are TGCGCCAGCAGCCCTTTATTCCCCGGGGAAGGTACGCAGTATTTT.

The chain combines TRBV3-1 (or the pseudogene TRBV3-2) with TRBJ2-5; 8 positions agree with TRBD1. The CDR3 covers 15 residues. V was clipped by 4 bases and J by 5 bases; unmatched bases: 9. Germline CDR1 reads LGHDT; CDR2 reads YNNKEL (reference sequence). The CDR3 DNA reads as TGTGCCAGCAGCCTTCGGACAGGGCTTACGGAGACCCAGTACTTC. This translates into CASSLRTGLTETQYF.

This clone showed up just a few times. V gene TRBV6-2 or TRBV6-3 combines with J gene TRBJ2-7; maybe TRBD1 (6 bases). Germline V gene lookup returns CDR1 MNHEY and CDR2 SVGEGT. Trimming took 5 bases from V and 0 from J, leaving 14 bases between them. This CDR3 contains 15 residues. The CDR3 DNA sequence: TGTGCCAGCAGTGCCGTGGGGGCGAGCTCCTACGAGCAGTACGTC. Amino acids: CASSAVGASSYEQYV.

V and J are TRBV18 and TRBJ2-1, with TRBD2 as a possible D gene (6 bases). The CDR3 loop spans 18 amino acids. Per germline, CDR1 KGHSH and CDR2 LQKENI. Between the trimmed V and J ends, which lost 2 bases and 7 bases, there was a span of 24 bases. CDR3 in amino acids: CASSPFPGEAGLRNEQFF. The CDR3 DNA is TGTGCCAGCTCACCATTTCCGGGGGAGGCGGGACTTCGAAATGAGCAGTTCTTC. The whole variable domain, filled in from reference TRBV18 and TRBJ2-1, reads NAGVMQNPRHLVRRRGQEARLRCSPMKGHSHVYWYRQLPEEGLKFMVYLQKENIIDESGMPKERFSAEFPKEGPSILRIQQVVRGDSAAYFCASSPFPGEAGLRNEQFFGPGTRLTVL.

This rearrangement joins TRBV7-2 to TRBJ2-2; D assignment may be TRBD1 or TRBD2 (5 bases each). The V end was cut by 5 bases, the J end by 4 bases, with 14 bases between. Per germline, CDR1 SGHTA and CDR2 FQGNSA. The CDR3 sequence is 15 residues long. CDR3 nucleotides: TGTGCCAGCAGCCCAGGACGGGACGTCACCGGGGAGCTGTTTTTT. Protein product: CASSPGRDVTGELFF.

The chain couples TRBV12-2 to TRBJ1-4. TRBV12-2 is noted as a pseudogene. The CDR3 contains 10 residues. The CDR3 sequence is CASPIMRRFF. CDR3 sequence (DNA): TGTGCAAGTCCGATTATGAGGAGGTTTTTT.